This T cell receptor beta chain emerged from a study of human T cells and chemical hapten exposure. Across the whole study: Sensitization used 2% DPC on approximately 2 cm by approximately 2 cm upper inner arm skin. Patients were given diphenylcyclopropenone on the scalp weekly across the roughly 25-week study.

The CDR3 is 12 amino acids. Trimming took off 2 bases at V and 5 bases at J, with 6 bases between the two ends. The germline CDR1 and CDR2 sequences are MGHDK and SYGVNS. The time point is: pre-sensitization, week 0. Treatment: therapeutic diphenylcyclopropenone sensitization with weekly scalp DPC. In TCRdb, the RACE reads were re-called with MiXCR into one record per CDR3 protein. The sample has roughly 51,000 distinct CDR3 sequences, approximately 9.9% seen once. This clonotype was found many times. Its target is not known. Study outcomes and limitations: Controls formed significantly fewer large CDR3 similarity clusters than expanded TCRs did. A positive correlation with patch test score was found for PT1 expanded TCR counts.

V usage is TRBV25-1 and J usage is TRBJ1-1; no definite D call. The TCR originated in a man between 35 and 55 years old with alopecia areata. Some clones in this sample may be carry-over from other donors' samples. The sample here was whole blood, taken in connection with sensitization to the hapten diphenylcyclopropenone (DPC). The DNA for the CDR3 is TGTGCCAGCAGTGAAGGTAGGACTGAAGCTTTCTTT. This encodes CASSEGRTEAFF.